Following are 22 T cell receptor beta chains from one sample sequenced in a study of blood T cell repertoires in COVID-19. This table comes from immunoSEQ multiplex PCR, and its TCRdb copy is limited to in-frame clones, with some not included. This sample has tens of thousands of clones; about nine tenths occur once, and the top ten carry 6.7%. The source material was peripheral blood. Receptors originate from an elderly woman with active COVID-19.

This sequence joins TRBV5-1 and TRBJ2-7, with TRBD1 matching 9 bases. Germline CDR1 is SGHRS and CDR2 is YFSETQ. Germline trimming cut 4 bases from V and 5 bases from J; bases unmatched to any gene: 7. This CDR3 has 14 residues. CDR3 residues: CASSPGQGPNEQYF. The CDR3, as DNA: TGCGCCAGCAGCCCGGGACAGGGCCCTAACGAGCAGTACTTC.

This chain connects TRBV7-2 to TRBJ2-7; 9 bases match TRBD1. CDR3 length: 12 residues. The junction had 2 bases not matched to a gene; V was cut back by 5 bases and J by 6 bases. From germline, CDR1 is SGHTA and CDR2 FQGNSA. The CDR3 reads CASSRGQGEQYF. CDR3 bases: TGTGCCAGCAGCCGGGGACAGGGCGAGCAGTACTTC.

With respect to this clone: Relative to the germline gene, one junction end is altered; a read error may explain this. J is TRBJ2-1 and V is TRBV7-7, with 9 bases matching TRBD2. The CDR3 has 13 amino acids. Germline V gives CDR1 SSHAT, CDR2 FNYEAQ (reference sequence). The CDR3 loop is CASSYGTSSEQFF. The CDR3 nucleotides read TGTGCTAGCAGCTACGGGACTAGCAGCGAGCAGTTCTTC.

V usage is TRBV5-8 and J usage is TRBJ2-5; 11 nucleotides align to TRBD1. The CDR3 extends over 15 amino acids. From germline, CDR1 is SGHTS and CDR2 YDEGEE. Trimming at V came to 4 bases and at J to 4 bases, leaving 6 bases not matched to a gene. CDR3 loop: CASSASGQGGETQYF. The DNA for the CDR3 is TGTGCCAGCAGCGCGTCGGGACAGGGGGGAGAGACCCAGTACTTC.

This chain links TRBV12-3 or TRBV12-4 with TRBJ2-5, with a weak D call TRBD1 (6 bases). With 2 bases removed from V and 5 bases from J, the gap between germline ends came to 9 bases. The CDR3 runs to 13 residues. CDR3 amino acids: CASSLRGLETQYF. CDR3 coding DNA: TGTGCCAGCAGTTTAAGGGGGTTGGAGACCCAGTACTTC.

The chain has TRBV7-9 and TRBJ1-6, with D perhaps TRBD1 (6 bases). The CDR3 contains 15 residues. Trimming left V 6 bases short and J 7 bases short, with 16 bases between. Per germline, CDR1 SEHNR and CDR2 FQNEAQ (reference sequence). The CDR3 protein is CASRLPGQWNSPLHF. The CDR3 DNA reads as TGTGCCAGCAGACTTCCAGGACAGTGGAATTCACCCCTCCACTTT.

The chain couples TRBV5-4 to TRBJ2-7; possibly TRBD1 for D (6 bases). There are 16 residues in the CDR3. V dropped 5 bases and J dropped 5 bases, with 23 bases sitting between them. Germline V gene sequence: CDR1 SGHNT, CDR2 YYREEE (reference sequence). CDR3 region: CASSYRILQGTDEQYF. For the CDR3, the DNA is TGTGCCAGCAGTTACCGAATCTTACAGGGAACTGACGAGCAGTACTTC.

CDR3 protein: CASSRGTNEKLFF. The CDR3 region has the DNA TGTGCCAGCAGCCGGGGGACTAATGAAAAACTGTTTTTT. The J gene is TRBJ1-4, the V gene TRBV7-9, with D perhaps matching TRBD1 (5 bases). With 5 bases removed from V and 2 bases from J, the gap between germline ends came to 6 bases. Germline loops: CDR1 SEHNR, CDR2 FQNEAQ (reference sequence). CDR3 length: 13 amino acids. The full variable domain, its missing parts supplied by reference TRBV7-9 and TRBJ1-4, is DTGVSQNPRHKITKRGQNVTFRCDPISEHNRLYWYRQTLGQGPEFLTYFQNEAQLEKSRLLSDRFSAERPKGSFSTLEIQRTEQGDSAMYLCASSRGTNEKLFFGSGTQLSVL.

The chain links TRBV6-2 or TRBV6-3 to TRBJ2-4; 11 bases are a match to TRBD2. V shed 6 bases and J 0 bases; nucleotides not matched to a gene: 4. Germline V gene lookup returns CDR1 MNHEY and CDR2 SVGEGT. This CDR3 spans 16 amino acids. The DNA for the CDR3 is TGTGCCAGCAGCCCTACTAGCGGGGGAGCCAAAAACATTCAGTACTTC. Amino acids: CASSPTSGGAKNIQYF.

This chain links TRBV27 with TRBJ1-1; TRBD1 aligns across 8 bases. The CDR3 has 13 residues. V dropped 4 bases and J dropped 8; count of bases not matched to a gene: 6. Germline V gene lookup returns CDR1 MNHEY and CDR2 SMNVEV (reference sequence). CDR3 nucleotides: TGTGCCAGCAGTTCCCACAGGGGGGGAGAAGCTTTCTTT. Translation gives CASSSHRGGEAFF.

V and J are TRBV5-1 and TRBJ2-1; D possibly corresponds to TRBD2 (6 bases). This CDR3 contains 13 residues. Trimming stripped 4 bases from V and 9 bases from J, with 14 bases between. The germline V gene encodes CDR1 SGHRS and CDR2 YFSETQ. CDR3 in DNA: TGCGCCAGCAGCCCGTCTGTGGGGGGTGAGCAGTTCTTC. It codes for CASSPSVGGEQFF.

The chain combines TRBV6-2 or TRBV6-3 with TRBJ2-1; the match to TRBD2 covers 8 bases. Germline V gene data show CDR1 as MNHEY and CDR2 as SVGEGT. The V and J ends lost 0 bases and 2 bases, in that order; junction bases with no gene match: 6. The CDR3 is made up of 17 amino acids. This chain's CDR3 is CASSYSASGYPYNEQFF. The CDR3, as DNA: TGTGCCAGCAGTTACTCGGCTAGCGGGTACCCCTACAATGAGCAGTTCTTC.

V and J are TRBV7-9 and TRBJ2-5, with D tentatively TRBD1 (5 bases). The CDR3 is 14 amino acids. With 5 bases removed from V and 3 bases from J, the gap between germline ends came to 13 bases. In germline, CDR1 is SEHNR, CDR2 FQNEAQ (reference sequence). CDR3 nucleotide sequence: TGTGCCAGCAGCCAGGACACGAGGAAAGAGACCCAGTACTTC. It is translated as CASSQDTRKETQYF.

The chain uses TRBV18 and TRBJ1-2, with TRBD1 matching 9 bases. The germline V gene has CDR1 KGHSH and CDR2 LQKENI. After removal of 3 bases from V and 6 bases from J, the junction contained 11 bases not matched to a gene. The CDR3 sequence is 16 residues long. CDR3 sequence reads: CASSPGQGHFSDGYTF. CDR3 coding DNA: TGTGCCAGCTCACCGGGACAGGGTCATTTTTCGGATGGCTACACCTTC.

The rearrangement uses TRBV5-6 and TRBJ2-3; 10 bases are shared with TRBD2. The CDR3 is 17 amino acids. Germline values: CDR1 SGHDT, CDR2 YYEEEE. The trim removed 5 bases at V and 0 bases at J, leaving 9 bases unmatched. CDR3 nucleotide sequence: TGTGCCAGCAGTACCGAACTAGCGGGGATTAGCACAGATACGCAGTATTTT. Encoded protein: CASSTELAGISTDTQYF.

The rearrangement uses TRBV24-1 and TRBJ2-3; no definite D call. This CDR3 contains 16 residues. The germline gives CDR1 KGHDR, CDR2 SFDVKD. Trimming shortened V by 6 bases and J by 1 base, and 16 bases separated the two germline ends. The CDR3, as DNA: TGTGCCACCAGTTCGGTTGGGTTTGCGGGCACAGATACGCAGTATTTT. The encoded protein is CATSSVGFAGTDTQYF.

The V and J genes are TRBV13 and TRBJ1-6, with 7 nucleotides matching TRBD1. V lost 8 bases to trimming and J lost 10 bases; unmatched junction nucleotides: 8. Germline values: CDR1 PRHDT, CDR2 FYEKMQ (reference sequence). There are 13 residues in the CDR3. The CDR3 coding sequence is TGTGCCAGCCGGAGGGGGCAGGAGTCACCCCTCCACTTT. This encodes CASRRGQESPLHF.

The gene calls are TRBV19 and TRBJ2-1, with D perhaps matching TRBD2 (6 bases). Trimming removed 3 bases at V and 8 bases at J, with 20 bases between. Germline CDR1 is LNHDA and CDR2 is SQIVND (reference sequence). The CDR3 is made up of 16 amino acids. The CDR3 DNA reads TGTGCCAGTAGTATCCTCGTTAGCGGAGTGAGCGATGAGCAGTTCTTC. Protein sequence: CASSILVSGVSDEQFF.

This clone was seen once. The rearrangement joins TRBV7-2 to TRBJ2-2; 11 nucleotides align to TRBD2. V was pared by 4 bases and J by 1 base, with 5 bases of the junction left unmatched. CDR3 size: 17 residues. Germline V gives CDR1 SGHTA, CDR2 FQGNSA. This chain's CDR3 is CASSYTGTSGNTGELFF. Here the CDR3 DNA reads TGTGCCAGCAGCTATACCGGGACTAGCGGGAACACCGGGGAGCTGTTTTTT.

The chain carries TRBV5-6 and TRBJ1-1; TRBD1 is a possible D gene (6 bases). Germline V gives CDR1 SGHDT, CDR2 YYEEEE. Between the trimmed V and J ends, which lost 6 bases and 1 base, there was a span of 10 bases. This CDR3 spans 13 amino acids. The CDR3 DNA is TGTGCCAGCACCCGGACAGAGAACACTGAAGCTTTCTTT. Its protein is CASTRTENTEAFF.

This clone has a single count. The chain combines TRBV29-1 with TRBJ2-7, with D perhaps TRBD1 (6 bases). In germline, CDR1 is SQVTM, CDR2 ANQGSEA. The length of the CDR3 is 14 residues. Deletions cut 7 bases from V and 1 base from J, with 17 bases between. CDR3 in DNA: TGCAGCGGGGCCCGACAGGAACCATCCTACGAGCAGTACTTC. It is translated as CSGARQEPSYEQYF.

This chain joins TRBV19 and TRBJ2-7; maybe TRBD1 (6 bases). The CDR3 sequence is 14 residues long. V lost 3 bases, J lost 0 bases, and 9 bases lay in between. The germline gives CDR1 LNHDA, CDR2 SQIVND (reference sequence). The CDR3 sequence is CASSIGQFSYEQYF. CDR3 DNA: TGTGCCAGTAGTATCGGACAGTTCTCCTACGAGCAGTACTTC.